The 17 T cell receptor beta chains below all came from one sample that was sequenced in a study of T cell responses to AZD1222 COVID-19 vaccine. Method: immunoSEQ multiplex PCR; TCRdb's copy keeps in-frame clones and lacks some. The sample has about 140,000 clones; roughly 90% are singletons. This material consisted of peripheral blood, taken on day 0 of AZD1222 vaccination. These TCRs come from an adult in good health.

In its sample, this clone was seen once. The chain carries TRBV5-1 and TRBJ2-3, with D uncertain. The V gene lost 1 base and the J gene lost 2 bases, with 5 bases spanning the gap. The CDR3 is 13 residues long. Germline V gives CDR1 SGHRS, CDR2 YFSETQ. The DNA of the CDR3 is TGCGCCAGCAGCTTGATCCCCACAGATACGCAGTATTTT. As protein: CASSLIPTDTQYF.

V usage is TRBV6-5 and J usage is TRBJ2-1, with 7 bases matching TRBD2. J lost 4 bases, V lost 1 base, and 4 bases had no gene match. CDR1 and CDR2 from the germline V gene are MNHEY and SVGAGI. The CDR3 is 15 residues long. CDR3 sequence: CASSYLASGYNEQFF. The CDR3 coding sequence is TGTGCCAGCAGTTACTTGGCTAGCGGATACAATGAGCAGTTCTTC.

The CDR3 loop reads CASSDERETYNEQFF. In DNA, the CDR3 is TGTGCCAGCAGTGATGAGCGGGAGACCTACAATGAGCAGTTCTTC. This chain uses TRBV25-1 with TRBJ2-1; 8 nucleotides line up with TRBD2. This CDR3 has 15 residues. The junction had 3 bases not matched to a gene; V was cut back by 3 bases and J by 2 bases. Germline V gene sequence: CDR1 MGHDK, CDR2 SYGVNS.

The chain employs TRBV9 and TRBJ2-7; 9 positions agree with TRBD1. Germline CDR1 SGDLS, CDR2 YYNGEE. CDR3 size: 15 residues. The J segment lost 5 bases and the V segment lost 3 bases, leaving 9 bases of the junction unmatched. The CDR3 DNA reads TGTGCCAGCAGCGAGGGGGACAGGGATTTCGACGAGCAGTACTTC. Its protein product is CASSEGDRDFDEQYF.

The CDR3 region is CASSREDRNEKLFF. CDR3 in DNA: TGTGCCAGCAGTCGTGAGGACAGAAATGAAAAACTGTTTTTT. The chain carries TRBV2 and TRBJ1-4; maybe TRBD1 (6 bases). Per germline, CDR1 SNHLY and CDR2 FYNNEI. The CDR3 consists of 14 residues. V was pared by 5 bases and J by 5 bases, with 12 bases between.

V gene TRBV5-1 combines with J gene TRBJ1-1, with 8 bases matching TRBD1. CDR3 length equals 14 residues. V shed 3 bases, J shed 2 bases, and the junction held 3 bases outside the gene matches. The germline V gene has CDR1 SGHRS and CDR2 YFSETQ. The CDR3 DNA sequence: TGCGCCAGCAGCTCGGGACAGGCTAACACTGAAGCTTTCTTT. Translated: CASSSGQANTEAFF.

This rearrangement joins TRBV19 to TRBJ1-3; weak D call: TRBD1 (6 bases). Trimming took off 8 bases at V and 0 bases at J, with 14 bases between the two ends. The germline V gene has CDR1 LNHDA and CDR2 SQIVND (reference sequence). The CDR3 is 15 residues long. CDR3 residues: CASEWRGGSGNTIYF. CDR3 DNA sequence: TGTGCCAGTGAATGGAGAGGGGGCTCTGGAAACACCATATATTTT.

The rearrangement links TRBV4-1 to TRBJ2-1; TRBD2 might be the D (7 bases). From germline, CDR1 is MGHRA and CDR2 YSYEKL. The CDR3 runs 15 residues. The V end was cut by 1 base, the J end by 9 bases, with 16 bases between. CDR3 nucleotide sequence: TGCGCCAGCAGCCAAGGAGGGGGAGGGCCGGTTGAGCAGTTCTTC. The encoded protein is CASSQGGGGPVEQFF.

The chain combines TRBV27 with TRBJ1-6, with TRBD1 identical over 7 bases. The CDR3 is 18 residues long. After removal of 2 bases from V and 1 base from J, the junction contained 8 bases not matched to a gene. The germline CDR1 and CDR2 sequences are MNHEY and SMNVEV (reference sequence). The DNA for the CDR3 is TGTGCCAGCAGTTTAGTACAGGGGATACGGTCCTATAATTCACCCCTCCACTTT. Protein product: CASSLVQGIRSYNSPLHF.

This clone came up once. The V and J genes are TRBV29-1 and TRBJ2-2; TRBD2 is a possible D gene (6 bases). Trimming pared 0 bases from V and 4 bases from J, leaving 12 bases between. CDR1 and CDR2 (germline): SQVTM, ANQGSEA. The CDR3 totals 15 residues. The CDR3 region is CSVEESGLRTGELFF. The CDR3 bases are TGCAGCGTTGAAGAGTCGGGACTCCGCACCGGGGAGCTGTTTTTT.

The chain uses TRBV5-1 and TRBJ1-1; the match to TRBD1 covers 7 bases. The germline CDR1 and CDR2 sequences are SGHRS and YFSETQ. Unmatched junction bases numbered 1, after V lost 7 bases and J lost 1 base. The CDR3 loop spans 12 amino acids. The CDR3 loop is CASRTGNTEAFF. The CDR3 region has the DNA TGCGCCAGCCGGACAGGGAACACTGAAGCTTTCTTT. The entire variable domain, with the rest obtained from reference TRBV5-1 and TRBJ1-1, is as follows: KAGVTQTPRYLIKTRGQQVTLSCSPISGHRSVSWYQQTPGQGLQFLFEYFSETQRNKGNFPGRFSGRQFSNSRSEMNVSTLELGDSALYLCASRTGNTEAFFGQGTRLTVV.

J is TRBJ1-5 and V is TRBV7-9; no firm D call. V lost 5 bases to trimming and J lost 5 bases, with 10 bases between them. Per the germline V gene, CDR1 is SEHNR and CDR2 is FQNEAQ (reference sequence). The CDR3 extends over 13 amino acids. As DNA, the CDR3 is TGTGCCAGCAGCAAACCCGGGGATCAGCCCCAGCATTTT. Translating it yields CASSKPGDQPQHF.

This chain joins TRBV4-2 and TRBJ2-7, with 10 bases that match TRBD2. The CDR3 has 16 residues. After removal of 0 bases from V and 2 bases from J, the junction contained 4 bases not matched to a gene. Germline values: CDR1 LGHNA, CDR2 YNFKEQ. CDR3 region: CASSQEGTSEPYEQYF. DNA of the CDR3: TGTGCCAGCAGCCAAGAAGGGACTAGCGAACCCTACGAGCAGTACTTC.

This sequence joins TRBV6-5 and TRBJ1-3; 7 bases are a match to TRBD1. The CDR3 extends over 13 amino acids. CDR1 is MNHEY, CDR2 SVGAGI, per germline. Here the CDR3 reads CVATGLSGNTIYF. Here the CDR3 DNA reads TGTGTCGCGACAGGGCTCTCTGGAAACACCATATATTTT.

This sequence joins TRBV12-5 and TRBJ1-5; possibly TRBD1 for D (5 bases). Trimming took off 1 base at V and 7 bases at J, with 14 bases between the two ends. Germline loops: CDR1 LGHNT, CDR2 FRNRAP. This CDR3 is 15 amino acids long. This CDR3 is CASGLGRGVRQPQHF. The CDR3 DNA sequence: TGTGCTAGTGGTTTGGGTCGGGGGGTTCGACAGCCCCAGCATTTT.

The chain employs TRBV20-1 and TRBJ2-5; 11 bases are a match to TRBD2. The CDR3 runs to 17 residues. With V trimmed by 3 bases and J by 5 bases, 14 bases remained unmatched. The germline CDR1 and CDR2 sequences are DFQATT and SNEGSKA (reference sequence). The CDR3 coding sequence is TGCAGTGCTAGTCCTATCACCGGGCTAGCGGGAGGTGAGACCCAGTACTTC. It is translated as CSASPITGLAGGETQYF.

This clone was picked up one time. The J gene is TRBJ1-1, the V gene TRBV11-3; D is uncertain. CDR1 is SGHNT and CDR2 is YENEEA in the germline V gene. V lost 5 bases, J lost 2 bases, and 9 bases lay in between. The CDR3 extends over 13 amino acids. This chain's CDR3 is CASSPGVNTEAFF. In DNA, the CDR3 is TGTGCCAGCAGCCCCGGGGTTAACACTGAAGCTTTCTTT. Full variable domain (rest looked up from reference TRBV11-3 and TRBJ1-1): EAGVVQSPRYKIIEKKQPVAFWCNPISGHNTLYWYLQNLGQGPELLIRYENEEAVDDSQLPKDRFSAERLKGVDSTLKIQPAELGDSAVYLCASSPGVNTEAFFGQGTRLTVV.